Presented here are 17 T cell receptor beta chains from one specimen sequenced in a study of response to subunit inactivated influenza vaccine. Each CDR3 protein is one row after TCRdb ran MiXCR on the RT-PCR reads. This sample yields about 570,000 distinct CDR3 sequences, of which 11% are seen a single time; roughly 9.6% belongs to the top ten. This same sample was also part of a study on T cells expressing NK-cell markers. Per that study: Researchers built TCR beta cDNA using 5'RACE template switching with UMIs.

The specimen comprised PBMCs from blood, sampled on the day of vaccination. These TCRs come from a man between 45 and 60 years old who received an inactivated influenza vaccine.

The rearrangement links TRBV6-5 to TRBJ1-6; tentative D call: TRBD1 (5 bases). Germline assignment: CDR1 MNHEY and CDR2 SVGAGI. The CDR3 spans 16 residues. V dropped 0 bases and J dropped 4 bases, with 10 bases sitting between them. The CDR3 loop is CASSYSGVRYNSPLHF. The CDR3 DNA follows: TGTGCCAGCAGTTACTCGGGGGTGAGGTATAATTCACCCCTCCACTTT.

This clonotype was counted a few times. The V call is TRBV29-1, the J call TRBJ2-7, with 10 bases matching TRBD1. After removal of 5 bases from V and 7 bases from J, the junction contained 14 bases not matched to a gene. The CDR3 runs to 15 residues. The germline CDR1 and CDR2 sequences are SQVTM and ANQGSEA. The CDR3 sequence is CSVCEGTGVLVEQYF. The CDR3 DNA reads TGCAGCGTTTGTGAGGGGACAGGGGTTCTTGTTGAGCAGTACTTC.

The J gene is TRBJ1-6, the V gene TRBV12-3 or TRBV12-4; a weak D match, TRBD1 (6 bases). V lost 5 bases to trimming and J lost 5 bases, with 13 bases between them. The CDR3 sequence is 15 residues long. The CDR3 DNA follows: TGTGCCAGCAGTGCAGGGGCCGGGGATAATTCACCCCTCCACTTT. Translation: CASSAGAGDNSPLHF.

The rearrangement uses TRBV28 and TRBJ1-1; D remains ambiguous. Trimming pared 5 bases from V and 0 bases from J, leaving 10 bases between. In germline, CDR1 is MDHEN, CDR2 SYDVKM. The CDR3 loop spans 14 amino acids. The chain's CDR3 is CASSAGPLNTEAFF. CDR3 nucleotides: TGTGCCAGCAGTGCCGGACCGCTGAACACTGAAGCTTTCTTT.

This clonotype was observed a handful of times. The chain has TRBV6-2 or TRBV6-3 and TRBJ1-5; unclear D gene. CDR1 is MNHEY and CDR2 is SVGEGT in the germline V gene. With 6 bases removed from V and 3 bases from J, the gap between germline ends came to 12 bases. The CDR3 has 14 residues. The CDR3 DNA reads TGTGCCAGCAGACCTTCTGGGGACAATCAGCCCCAGCATTTT. Translation: CASRPSGDNQPQHF.

This clonotype was counted only a few times. The V call is TRBV20-1, the J call TRBJ2-2; D is unclear. There are 13 residues in the CDR3. The germline gives CDR1 DFQATT, CDR2 SNEGSKA (reference sequence). Trimming stripped 0 bases from V and 10 bases from J, with 12 bases between. Written as DNA, the CDR3 is TGCAGTGCTAGAGATGGGAAGACCACGGAGCTGTTTTTT. Encoded protein: CSARDGKTTELFF.

This chain links TRBV4-1 with TRBJ2-1; TRBD1 matches 8 bases. CDR3 length: 16 amino acids. Germline V gives CDR1 MGHRA, CDR2 YSYEKL. The J segment lost 8 bases and the V segment lost 1 base, leaving 10 bases of the junction unmatched. The DNA of the CDR3 is TGCGCCAGCAGCCAAGTCGCGCGGACAGGGTTCGATGAGCAGTTCTTC. Translated, it gives CASSQVARTGFDEQFF.

There are many counts of this clonotype. The chain links TRBV10-2 to TRBJ2-2; 9 positions match TRBD1. CDR1 is WSHSY and CDR2 is SAAADI in the germline V gene. Unmatched junction bases numbered 4, after V lost 6 bases and J lost 2 bases. CDR3 length: 15 residues. The CDR3 is CASRGQGLNTGELFF. The DNA for the CDR3 is TGCGCCAGCAGGGGACAGGGCCTTAACACCGGGGAGCTGTTTTTT.

The chain has TRBV4-3 and TRBJ2-1; D is uncertain. From germline, CDR1 is LGHNA and CDR2 YSLEER. V dropped 0 bases and J dropped 6 bases, with 18 bases sitting between them. This CDR3 has 17 amino acids. The CDR3 sequence: CASSQDYASGWFNEQFF. DNA for the CDR3: TGCGCCAGCAGCCAAGATTACGCGAGTGGTTGGTTCAATGAGCAGTTCTTC.

V is TRBV7-6 and J is TRBJ2-5; tentatively, D is TRBD1 (6 bases). The V and J ends lost 2 bases and 5 bases respectively, with 12 bases between them. The germline CDR1 and CDR2 sequences are SGHVS and FNYEAQ. This CDR3 comprises 14 residues. In DNA form, the CDR3 reads TGTGCCAGCAGCTTAAACAGGGATTACGAGACCCAGTACTTC. Translating gives CASSLNRDYETQYF.

V gene TRBV10-3 combines with J gene TRBJ2-7, with 9 bases that match TRBD1. V shed 3 bases, J shed 2 bases, and the junction held 5 bases outside the gene matches. This CDR3 has 15 residues. The germline gives CDR1 ENHRY, CDR2 SYGVKD. The CDR3 DNA reads TGTGCCATCAGTGAAGAGGACAGGGGCCCCTACGAGCAGTACTTC. Translated: CAISEEDRGPYEQYF.

The genes are TRBV20-1 and TRBJ2-5; 7 bases align to TRBD1. The germline V gene encodes CDR1 DFQATT and CDR2 SNEGSKA (reference sequence). This CDR3 is built from 14 residues. Trimming at V came to 2 bases and at J to 4 bases, leaving 7 bases not matched to a gene. The CDR3 reads CSARRGQRLETQYF. The CDR3 nucleotides are TGCAGTGCTAGAAGGGGACAGCGGTTAGAGACCCAGTACTTC.

The chain uses TRBV9 and TRBJ2-1; D is possibly TRBD1 or TRBD2 (6 bases each). The CDR3 sequence is 12 residues long. CDR1 and CDR2 from the germline V gene are SGDLS and YYNGEE. V dropped 3 bases and J dropped 14 bases, with 15 bases sitting between them. This CDR3 reads CASSAGGGTEFF. As DNA, the CDR3 is TGTGCCAGCAGCGCAGGAGGGGGGACCGAGTTCTTC.

This rearrangement joins TRBV6-2 or TRBV6-3 to TRBJ1-1, with no clear D. This CDR3 contains 12 residues. In germline, CDR1 is MNHEY, CDR2 SVGEGT. With 5 bases removed from V and 3 bases from J, the gap between germline ends came to 7 bases. CDR3 loop: CASSVQDTEAFF. CDR3 coding DNA: TGTGCCAGCAGTGTCCAGGACACTGAAGCTTTCTTT.

The chain is built from TRBV28 and TRBJ2-7; 7 bases agree with TRBD1. This CDR3 region has 13 residues. Trimming at V came to 7 bases and at J to 3 bases, leaving 6 bases not matched to a gene. Looked up from germline, CDR1 is MDHEN and CDR2 is SYDVKM. The CDR3 reads CASKPAGGYEQYF. CDR3 bases: TGTGCCAGCAAGCCCGCAGGGGGCTACGAGCAGTACTTC.

This CDR3 reads CASSPTFQAFTQEGEQYF. The CDR3 DNA follows: TGCGCCAGCAGTCCCACCTTTCAGGCCTTTACACAGGAAGGCGAGCAGTACTTC. The rearrangement links TRBV5-1 to TRBJ2-7; TRBD1 is a possible D gene (5 bases). Germline lookup yields CDR1 SGHRS and CDR2 YFSETQ. This CDR3 spans 18 amino acids. Between the trimmed V and J ends, which lost 5 bases and 6 bases, there was a span of 30 bases.

The chain links TRBV6-5 to TRBJ1-2, with unresolved D. CDR1 is MNHEY and CDR2 is SVGAGI in the germline V gene. This CDR3 contains 15 residues. The V end was cut by 2 bases, the J end by 4 bases, with 14 bases between. CDR3 nucleotide sequence: TGTGCCAGCAGTTACGGCAGACGGCCCACCTATGGCTACACCTTC. It codes for CASSYGRRPTYGYTF.